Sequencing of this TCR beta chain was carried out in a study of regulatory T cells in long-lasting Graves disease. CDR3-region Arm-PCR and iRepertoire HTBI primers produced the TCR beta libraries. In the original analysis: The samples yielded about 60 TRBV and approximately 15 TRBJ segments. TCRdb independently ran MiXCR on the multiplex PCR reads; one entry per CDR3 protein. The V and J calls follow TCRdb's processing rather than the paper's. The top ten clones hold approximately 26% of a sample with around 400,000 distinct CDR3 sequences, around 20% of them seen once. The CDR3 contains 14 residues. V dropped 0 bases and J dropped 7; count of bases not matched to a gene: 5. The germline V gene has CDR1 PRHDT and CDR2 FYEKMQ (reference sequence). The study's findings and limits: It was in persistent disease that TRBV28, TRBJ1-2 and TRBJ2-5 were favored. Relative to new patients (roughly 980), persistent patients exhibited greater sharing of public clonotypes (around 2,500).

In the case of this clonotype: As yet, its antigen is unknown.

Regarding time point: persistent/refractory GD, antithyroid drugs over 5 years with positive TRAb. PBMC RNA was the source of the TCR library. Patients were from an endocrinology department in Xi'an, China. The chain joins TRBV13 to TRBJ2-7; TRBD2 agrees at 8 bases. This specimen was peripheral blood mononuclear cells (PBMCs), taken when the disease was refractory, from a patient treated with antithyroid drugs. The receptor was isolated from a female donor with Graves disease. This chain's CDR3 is CASSLGQGLEEQYF. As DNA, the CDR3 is TGTGCCAGCAGCTTAGGGCAGGGACTAGAGGAGCAGTACTTC.